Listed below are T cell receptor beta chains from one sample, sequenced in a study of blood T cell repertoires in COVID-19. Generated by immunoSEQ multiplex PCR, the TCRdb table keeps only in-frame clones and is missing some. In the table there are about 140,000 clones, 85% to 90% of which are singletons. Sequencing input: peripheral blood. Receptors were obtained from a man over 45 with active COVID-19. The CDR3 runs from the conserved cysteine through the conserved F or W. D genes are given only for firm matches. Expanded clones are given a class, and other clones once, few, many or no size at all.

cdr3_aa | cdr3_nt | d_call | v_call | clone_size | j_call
CASSKDRWAGELFF | TGTGCCAGTAGTAAGGACAGATGGGCCGGGGAGCTGTTTTTT | NA | TRBV19 | once | TRBJ2-2
CASSQNSYEQFF | TGCGCCAGCAGCCAAAATTCATATGAGCAGTTCTTC | NA | TRBV4-3 | NA | TRBJ2-1
CASSTDYGSDTQYF | TGTGCCAGCAGCACCGACTACGGGTCCGATACGCAGTATTTT | NA | TRBV5-6 | NA | TRBJ2-3
CAAGTGAEQYF | TGTGCAGCCGGGACAGGGGCCGAGCAGTACTTC | TRBD1 | TRBV12-3/TRBV12-4 | NA | TRBJ2-7
CASTVRRGRTEAFF | TGTGCCAGCACAGTCCGCAGGGGGCGGACTGAAGCTTTCTTT | TRBD1 | TRBV6-5 | NA | TRBJ1-1
CASSRGTSGIETQYF | TGTGCCAGCAGCCGAGGGACTAGCGGGATAGAGACCCAGTACTTC | TRBD2 | TRBV3-1/TRBV3-2 | NA | TRBJ2-5
CASGEQGIGFLPSGYTF | TGTGCCAGCGGCGAACAGGGGATAGGTTTCCTTCCGTCTGGCTACACCTTC | TRBD1 | TRBV3-1/TRBV3-2 | NA | TRBJ1-2
CASSLRQGRDNEKLFF | TGTGCCAGCTCGCTAAGACAGGGTCGGGATAATGAAAAACTGTTTTTT | TRBD1 | TRBV18 | NA | TRBJ1-4
CATSREPGGNNQPQHF | TGTGCCACCAGCAGAGAACCCGGGGGAAACAATCAGCCCCAGCATTTT | NA | TRBV15 | NA | TRBJ1-5
CATSSGGGGYNEQFF | TGTGCCACCAGTTCGGGGGGCGGGGGTTACAATGAGCAGTTCTTC | NA | TRBV24-1 | NA | TRBJ2-1
CASSQKRTGDEQYF | TGCGCCAGCAGCCAAAAACGTACAGGGGACGAGCAGTACTTC | TRBD1 | TRBV4-1 | NA | TRBJ2-7
CASSPQRVSSYNEQFF | TGTGCCAGCTCACCCCAGCGGGTAAGCTCCTACAATGAGCAGTTCTTC | NA | TRBV18 | once | TRBJ2-1
CASRGFSGASYEQYF | TGTGCCAGCAGGGGATTTAGCGGGGCTTCCTACGAGCAGTACTTC | TRBD2 | TRBV7-2 | NA | TRBJ2-7
CASSGGGEQFF | TGTGCCAGCTCCGGGGGGGGTGAGCAGTTCTTC | TRBD2 | TRBV9 | NA | TRBJ2-1
CASSQDSRRNLAGAGDTQYF | TGTGCCAGCAGCCAAGACTCTCGGAGGAATTTAGCGGGGGCAGGGGATACGCAGTATTTT | TRBD2 | TRBV4-2 | NA | TRBJ2-3
CATIRDRGNNEQFF | TGTGCCACCATCCGGGACAGGGGAAACAATGAGCAGTTCTTC | TRBD1 | TRBV15 | NA | TRBJ2-1
CAISGTSGGSADTQYF | TGTGCCATCAGTGGAACTAGCGGGGGTTCCGCGGATACGCAGTATTTT | TRBD2 | TRBV10-3 | NA | TRBJ2-3